This TCR beta chain was observed in a study of shared clonotypes between healthy human individuals. For the study at large: Three plates were used per donor for CD4 naive, three for CD4 memory, two for CD8 naive and one for CD8 memory.

Naive CD4+ cells were CD45RA-selected; the remaining cells were memory. The CDR3 length is 12 residues. Germline trimming cut 5 bases from V and 6 bases from J; bases unmatched to any gene: 3. Per the germline V gene, CDR1 is SNHLY and CDR2 is FYNNEI. Every subset's genomic DNA went evenly onto several immunoSEQ plates. Assay used: immunoSEQ multiplex PCR; TCRdb lists only in-frame clones, some missing. The sample has 2 million to 3 million clones; approximately 94% are singletons. The source of this sequence is a man younger than 30 in good health. Some clones in this sample may be carry-over from other donors' samples. V and J are TRBV2 and TRBJ2-7; TRBD2 agrees at 8 bases. The sequencing sample was made of naive CD4+ T cells from PBMCs. As to subset: CD45RA+ positively selected. CDR3 sequence (DNA): TGTGCCAGCAGTTTTACTAGCGGCGAGCAGTACTTC. Translation gives CASSFTSGEQYF.